The 21 T cell receptor beta chains given below trace back to one sample, sequenced in a study of cytotoxic CD8 clonotypes in ibrutinib-treated CLL. TCRdb's table, derived via immunoSEQ multiplex PCR, lists solely in-frame clones and lacks some. The sample consists of about 120,000 clones, approximately 85% of them appearing once. The sequenced sample was PBMCs, obtained after 24 months of ibrutinib treatment. The source is a human donor with chronic lymphocytic leukemia.

The V call is TRBV7-9, the J call TRBJ2-1; 11 bases line up with TRBD2. Trimming removed 1 base from V and 10 bases from J; junction bases left unmatched: 9. Germline CDR1 and CDR2: SEHNR and FQNEAQ (reference sequence). The CDR3 extends over 16 amino acids. CDR3 in DNA: TGTGCCAGCAGCTTAGGCTTAGCGGGAGGGCCTAGGGAGCAGTTCTTC. Protein: CASSLGLAGGPREQFF.

The genes are TRBV10-3 and TRBJ2-2, with 8 bases that match TRBD1. The CDR3 spans 14 residues. V trimming: 3 bases; J trimming: 5 bases; junction bases outside the gene matches: 2. Germline CDR1 ENHRY, CDR2 SYGVKD. The CDR3 protein is CAISDTGGTGELFF. CDR3 nucleotides: TGTGCCATCAGTGACACAGGGGGTACCGGGGAGCTGTTTTTT.

This clone was observed once. This chain uses TRBV7-2 with TRBJ2-5, with 8 positions matching TRBD1. Germline assignment: CDR1 SGHTA and CDR2 FQGNSA. The CDR3 is 14 amino acids. The ends lost 3 bases at V and 5 bases at J; junction bases unmatched: 5. The CDR3 spells CASSFGRGRETQYF. In DNA form, the CDR3 reads TGTGCCAGCAGCTTCGGCAGGGGGCGGGAGACCCAGTACTTC.

The rearrangement joins TRBV10-3 to TRBJ1-1; unclear D gene. The CDR3 has 11 amino acids. V shed 8 bases and J shed 3 bases, with 7 bases lying between them. Germline V gene sequence: CDR1 ENHRY, CDR2 SYGVKD. CDR3 sequence reads: CAIGSDTEAFF. DNA for the CDR3: TGTGCCATCGGGTCGGACACTGAAGCTTTCTTT.

The rearrangement links TRBV6-5 to TRBJ2-2, with D uncertain. Germline V gives CDR1 MNHEY, CDR2 SVGAGI. V dropped 6 bases and J dropped 2 bases, with 1 base sitting between them. CDR3 length equals 11 residues. CDR3 region: CASRNTGELFF. CDR3 DNA: TGTGCCAGCAGAAACACCGGGGAGCTGTTTTTT.

This clone was counted only a few times. The chain recombines TRBV19 with TRBJ2-2; TRBD2 agrees at 10 bases. Germline CDR1 is LNHDA and CDR2 is SQIVND (reference sequence). The CDR3 contains 18 residues. With 3 bases clipped from V and 2 bases from J, the junction kept 9 bases outside the gene matches. The DNA of the CDR3 is TGTGCCAGTAGTATCGATCCCCTAGCGGGAGTAAACACCGGGGAGCTGTTTTTT. This sequence encodes CASSIDPLAGVNTGELFF.

The rearrangement uses TRBV6-1 and TRBJ1-3, with no clear D. Germline V CDR1 and CDR2: MNHNS, SASEGT. Trimming took off 3 bases at V and 4 bases at J, with 13 bases between the two ends. The CDR3 is made up of 15 amino acids. The CDR3 region has the DNA TGTGCCAGCAGTGAGGGCTGGGTTGGCGGAAACACCATATATTTT. Protein sequence: CASSEGWVGGNTIYF.

V and J are TRBV7-9 and TRBJ2-2; D call uncertain. Germline assignment: CDR1 SEHNR and CDR2 FQNEAQ (reference sequence). The CDR3 has 12 amino acids. V was cut by 1 base and J by 7 bases, with 4 bases left in between. The CDR3 is CASSLGLGELFF. The CDR3 coding sequence is TGTGCCAGCAGCTTAGGGCTCGGGGAGCTGTTTTTT.

This rearrangement joins TRBV28 to TRBJ1-2; no definite D call. CDR3 length: 16 residues. Germline V gene data show CDR1 as MDHEN and CDR2 as SYDVKM. The ends were cut back, 6 bases at V and 4 bases at J, with 21 bases in the middle. The CDR3 region has the DNA TGTGCCAGCAGGACACCTCTCGGTTCTGGGCCCTATGGCTACACCTTC. It specifies CASRTPLGSGPYGYTF.

The chain joins TRBV19 to TRBJ2-1, with D possibly TRBD2 on 6 matching bases. The CDR3 covers 17 residues. Per the germline V gene, CDR1 is LNHDA and CDR2 is SQIVND (reference sequence). V gave up 4 bases and J gave up 0 bases, with 16 bases separating them. The CDR3 reads CASSTGGTWSSYNEQFF. For the CDR3, the DNA is TGTGCCAGTAGTACCGGCGGGACGTGGAGCTCCTACAATGAGCAGTTCTTC.

The chain combines TRBV4-1 with TRBJ1-1; 9 bases align to TRBD1. This CDR3 comprises 12 residues. Germline-derived CDR1 and CDR2 are MGHRA and YSYEKL. V lost 4 bases and J lost 7; bases outside the gene matches: 1. CDR3 sequence (DNA): TGCGCCAGCAGCCGACAGGGGGGTGAAGCTTTCTTT. This encodes CASSRQGGEAFF.

V usage is TRBV4-3 and J usage is TRBJ2-3; D tentatively fits TRBD1 or TRBD2 (5 bases each). V was trimmed by 4 bases and J by 2 bases, leaving 13 bases between them. Germline values: CDR1 LGHNA, CDR2 YSLEER. The CDR3 runs to 15 residues. The chain's CDR3 is CASSRDLLATDTQYF. The DNA of the CDR3 is TGCGCCAGCAGCCGGGACCTCCTAGCCACAGATACGCAGTATTTT.

This clone showed up just once. The chain couples TRBV5-4 to TRBJ2-5; D gene uncertain. The CDR3 spans 12 residues. V was shortened by 5 bases and J by 5 bases, with 10 bases between the two germline ends. Looked up from germline, CDR1 is SGHNT and CDR2 is YYREEE (reference sequence). This CDR3 reads CASSLAEETQYF. The CDR3 region has the DNA TGTGCCAGCAGTCTGGCAGAGGAGACCCAGTACTTC.

This clone was seen only a few times. The CDR3 DNA sequence: TGTGCCAGCAGCACGACTAGCGGGAGAACCGGGGAGCTGTTTTTT. It encodes CASSTTSGRTGELFF. This rearrangement joins TRBV7-2 to TRBJ2-2; TRBD2 agrees at 12 bases. The CDR3 length is 15 residues. The germline gives CDR1 SGHTA, CDR2 FQGNSA. V shed 5 bases, J shed 5 bases, and the junction held 3 bases outside the gene matches. Full variable domain (remainder filled in from reference TRBV7-2 and TRBJ2-2): GAGVSQSPSNKVTEKGKDVELRCDPISGHTALYWYRQSLGQGLEFLIYFQGNSAPDKSGLPSDRFSAERTGGSVSTLTIQRTQQEDSAVYLCASSTTSGRTGELFFGEGSRLTVL.

V gene TRBV20-1 combines with J gene TRBJ1-4; D is undetermined. The germline V and J ends were trimmed by 5 bases and 4 bases, with 5 bases remaining between them. Germline-derived CDR1 and CDR2 are DFQATT and SNEGSKA (reference sequence). The CDR3 is made up of 11 amino acids. The chain's CDR3 is CSAYSNEKLFF. Here the CDR3 DNA reads TGCAGTGCTTACAGTAATGAAAAACTGTTTTTT.

This chain connects TRBV4-2 to TRBJ1-2; perhaps TRBD1 as D (5 bases). Germline CDR1 LGHNA, CDR2 YNFKEQ. V was trimmed by 4 bases and J by 6 bases, leaving 12 bases between them. The length of the CDR3 is 13 residues. CDR3: CASSRGEGHGYTF. In nucleotides, the CDR3 is TGTGCCAGCAGCCGAGGGGAAGGACATGGCTACACCTTC.

The chain couples TRBV28 to TRBJ2-1; weak D call: TRBD2 (6 bases). V lost 3 bases and J 7 bases, leaving 10 bases between the germline ends. The germline gives CDR1 MDHEN, CDR2 SYDVKM. The CDR3 totals 13 residues. CDR3: CASSLGGGNEQFF. In DNA form, the CDR3 reads TGTGCCAGCAGTTTGGGCGGAGGGAATGAGCAGTTCTTC.

The chain employs TRBV27 and TRBJ1-3; no reliable D call. Germline CDR1 is MNHEY and CDR2 is SMNVEV (reference sequence). This CDR3 comprises 19 residues. V was cut by 2 bases and J by 6 bases, with 26 bases left in between. The CDR3 here is CASSLRYGHDRPPLNTIYF. The CDR3 nucleotides are TGTGCCAGCAGTTTACGGTACGGCCATGACCGTCCGCCTCTAAACACCATATATTTT.

The chain uses TRBV7-6 and TRBJ2-5; 9 nucleotides agree with TRBD2. V lost 5 bases and J lost 5; bases outside the gene matches: 15. The CDR3 contains 17 residues. Germline CDR1 reads SGHVS; CDR2 reads FNYEAQ. This chain's CDR3 is CASSPGGGRAGGETQYF. CDR3 nucleotides: TGTGCCAGCAGCCCCGGCGGCGGGAGGGCCGGGGGGGAGACCCAGTACTTC.

The gene calls are TRBV14 and TRBJ1-2; no reliable D call. The CDR3 is 14 residues long. V lost 2 bases to trimming and J lost 6 bases, with 13 bases between them. Germline CDR1 is SGHDN and CDR2 is FVKESK. The CDR3 protein is CASSQYPDWNGYTF. As DNA, the CDR3 is TGTGCCAGCAGCCAATATCCGGATTGGAATGGCTACACCTTC.

This chain uses TRBV28 with TRBJ1-3; D is uncertain. This CDR3 contains 12 residues. Trimming took 7 bases from V and 7 from J, leaving 11 bases between them. Germline CDR1 MDHEN, CDR2 SYDVKM. CDR3 region: CASNVGSNTIYF. The CDR3 DNA sequence: TGTGCCAGCAATGTAGGGAGTAACACCATATATTTT.